This T cell receptor (beta chain) is drawn from a study of T cell responses to AZD1222 COVID-19 vaccine. Notes on this clone: The antigen is not known.

Notes on the study in general: The peak T cell response came first, and repertoires were sampled only after it.

The CDR3 runs to 18 residues. Trimming shortened V by 4 bases and J by 6 bases, and 24 bases separated the two germline ends. CDR1 and CDR2 (germline): MGHDK, SYGVNS. Produced via immunoSEQ multiplex PCR; TCRdb's table is partial and in-frame only. The data contain 85,000 to 90,000 clones, roughly 88% of them singletons. The starting material was peripheral blood, obtained on day 0 of AZD1222 vaccination. The V and J genes are TRBV25-1 and TRBJ1-4, with D maybe TRBD1 (6 bases). This TCR derives from an adult in good health. In DNA form, the CDR3 reads TGTGCCAGCAGTGTCCCACATTCAGCCCTAGGGGGTGATGAAAAACTGTTTTTT. It yields the protein CASSVPHSALGGDEKLFF.